A selection of T cell receptor beta chains follows, all from one sample in a study of blood T cell repertoires in COVID-19. Measured with immunoSEQ multiplex PCR; TCRdb has only the in-frame clones, and not every one. The table has 90,000 to 110,000 clones, approximately 80% seen once. Sequenced input: peripheral blood. These receptors were obtained from a woman aged 50 to 65 with acute or convalescent COVID-19. Each CDR3 is given with its conserved first and last residue. The D gene is left open where the match is weak. Size tells how often a clone was seen (once, few, many) or the class of an expanded clone, and some rows leave it out.

d_call,j_call,v_call,clone_size,cdr3_nt,cdr3_aa
TRBD2,TRBJ2-7,TRBV6-2/TRBV6-3,.,TGTGCCAGCAGCCCCTTGGGAGCGGGGGGACACGAGCAGTACTTC,CASSPLGAGGHEQYF
TRBD1,TRBJ1-4,TRBV19,.,TGTGCCAGTAGTATTGGTCGGACAGGGGCATATGAAAAACTGTTTTTT,CASSIGRTGAYEKLFF
.,TRBJ1-5,TRBV28,.,TGTGCCACCTCCGGGGGTGTGTCGTTACAGCCCCAGCATTTT,CATSGGVSLQPQHF
.,TRBJ2-5,TRBV20-1,.,TGCAGTGCCGGGACTCAAGAGACCCAGTACTTC,CSAGTQETQYF
.,TRBJ1-2,TRBV4-1,.,TGCGCCAGCAGCCAAGGCGGGTACCCGACGGGGGGCTACACCTTC,CASSQGGYPTGGYTF
TRBD1,TRBJ2-1,TRBV2,once,TGTGCCAGCAGAAGGGACAGCAAAAGCTCCTACAATGAGCAGTTCTTC,CASRRDSKSSYNEQFF
.,TRBJ2-1,TRBV5-1,.,TGCGCCAGCAGCTTGAGGGGCCCCACCTACAATGAGCAGTTCTTC,CASSLRGPTYNEQFF
TRBD2,TRBJ2-5,TRBV10-3,.,TGTGCCATCAGTCAGCGGGGGCGGGTAGGAGAGACCCAGTACTTC,CAISQRGRVGETQYF
.,TRBJ1-3,TRBV3-1/TRBV3-2,.,TGTGCCAGCAGCCAAGATCGTGATAACAGGGTTGCTGGAAACACCATATATTTT,CASSQDRDNRVAGNTIYF
TRBD1,TRBJ2-7,TRBV25-1,once,TGTGCCAGCAGTGGTCAAGGACAGGGGGCCTACGAGCAGTACTTC,CASSGQGQGAYEQYF